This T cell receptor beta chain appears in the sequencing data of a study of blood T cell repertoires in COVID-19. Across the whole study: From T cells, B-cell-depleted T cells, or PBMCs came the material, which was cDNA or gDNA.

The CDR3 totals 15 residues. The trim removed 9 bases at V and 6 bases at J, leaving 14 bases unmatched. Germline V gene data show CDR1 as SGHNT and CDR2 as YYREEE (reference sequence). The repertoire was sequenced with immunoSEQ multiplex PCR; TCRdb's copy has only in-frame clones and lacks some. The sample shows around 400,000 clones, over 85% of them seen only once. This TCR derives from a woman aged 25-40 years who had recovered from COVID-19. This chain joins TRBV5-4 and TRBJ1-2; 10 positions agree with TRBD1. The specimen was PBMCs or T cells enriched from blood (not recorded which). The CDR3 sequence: CATFPGQGPRDGYTF. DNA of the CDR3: TGTGCCACCTTCCCGGGACAGGGGCCCCGGGATGGCTACACCTTC.